Presented here are 29 T cell receptor beta chains from one specimen sequenced in a study of blood T cell repertoires in COVID-19. Data came from immunoSEQ multiplex PCR; TCRdb stores just in-frame clones and leaves some out. This sample has hundreds of thousands of clones, with about four fifths found just once. Material for sequencing was peripheral blood. The source is a woman aged 50 to 65 with acute or convalescent COVID-19.

This clone was seen only once. The chain uses TRBV7-3 and TRBJ2-3; 11 nucleotides match TRBD2. Germline V lookup: CDR1 SGHTA, CDR2 FQGTGA. V shed 3 bases, J shed 3 bases, and the junction held 5 bases outside the gene matches. CDR3 length equals 16 residues. CDR3 protein: CASSLLGLAATDTQYF. In DNA, the CDR3 is TGTGCCAGCAGCTTGCTGGGACTAGCGGCTACAGATACGCAGTATTTT. The full variable domain, rest sourced from reference TRBV7-3 and TRBJ2-3, is GAGVSQTPSNKVTEKGKYVELRCDPISGHTALYWYRQSLGQGPEFLIYFQGTGAADDSGLPNDRFFAVRPEGSVSTLKIQRTERGDSAVYLCASSLLGLAATDTQYFGPGTRLTVL.

V usage is TRBV7-2 and J usage is TRBJ1-2; D remains unclear. This CDR3 has 16 amino acids. V gave up 1 base and J gave up 4 bases, with 16 bases separating them. CDR1 is SGHTA, CDR2 FQGNSA, per germline. Written as DNA, the CDR3 is TGTGCCAGCAGCTTAGAGCGGAGTGGCAGAGTCTATGGCTACACCTTC. Translating it yields CASSLERSGRVYGYTF.

This clone was counted a single time. The CDR3: CASSPVGLRGYNEQFF. The CDR3 coding sequence is TGTGCCAGCAGCCCTGTGGGCCTGCGGGGTTACAATGAGCAGTTCTTC. The V and J genes are TRBV9 and TRBJ2-1; the D gene is possibly TRBD2 (6 bases). CDR3 length: 16 amino acids. Germline assignment: CDR1 SGDLS and CDR2 YYNGEE. With 4 bases removed from V and 4 bases from J, the gap between germline ends came to 18 bases.

J is TRBJ1-5 and V is TRBV5-8; maybe TRBD1 (5 bases). The CDR3 totals 15 residues. Germline V gene sequence: CDR1 SGHTS, CDR2 YDEGEE. Trimming cost V 0 bases and J 4 bases, with 11 bases left between them. The DNA of the CDR3 is TGTGCCAGCAGCTTGGGTTGGGGGGGAAATCAGCCCCAGCATTTT. Its protein is CASSLGWGGNQPQHF.

This chain connects TRBV7-9 to TRBJ2-7, with D possibly being TRBD1 (7 bases). The germline V gene encodes CDR1 SEHNR and CDR2 FQNEAQ (reference sequence). The CDR3 is made up of 14 amino acids. V dropped 5 bases and J dropped 5 bases, with 16 bases sitting between them. DNA of the CDR3: TGTGCCAGCAGCGCTGCAGGGGGGAAGGACGAGCAGTACTTC. It codes for CASSAAGGKDEQYF. Using reference TRBV7-9 and TRBJ2-7 for the parts outside the CDR3, the full variable domain is DTGVSQNPRHKITKRGQNVTFRCDPISEHNRLYWYRQTLGQGPEFLTYFQNEAQLEKSRLLSDRFSAERPKGSFSTLEIQRTEQGDSAMYLCASSAAGGKDEQYFGPGTRLTVT.

The chain carries TRBV30 and TRBJ2-1, with a weak D call TRBD2 (6 bases). The CDR3 extends over 16 amino acids. Germline CDR1 and CDR2: GTSNPN and SVGIG (reference sequence). Trimming removed 5 bases at V and 0 bases at J, with 17 bases between. The CDR3 reads CAWGAPGSGSYNEQFF. In nucleotides, the CDR3 is TGTGCCTGGGGGGCCCCCGGTAGCGGCTCCTACAATGAGCAGTTCTTC.

The chain combines TRBV6-6 with TRBJ2-1, with no clear D. Germline values: CDR1 MNHNY, CDR2 SVGAGI (reference sequence). CDR3 length: 13 amino acids. The ends were cut back, 6 bases at V and 2 bases at J, with 8 bases in the middle. The CDR3, as DNA: TGTGCCAGCAGAAGCGAGACCTACAATGAGCAGTTCTTC. Amino acids: CASRSETYNEQFF.

This chain links TRBV15 with TRBJ1-2, with D possibly matching TRBD1 (6 bases). The CDR3 consists of 15 residues. Per the germline V gene, CDR1 is LNHNV and CDR2 is YYDKDF (reference sequence). V dropped 0 bases and J dropped 4 bases, with 12 bases sitting between them. The CDR3 is CATSREGGAGYGYTF. As DNA, the CDR3 is TGTGCCACCAGCAGAGAGGGGGGGGCTGGCTATGGCTACACCTTC.

V and J are TRBV27 and TRBJ1-6; D not certain. Looked up from germline, CDR1 is MNHEY and CDR2 is SMNVEV (reference sequence). Trimming removed 2 bases at V and 12 bases at J, with 11 bases between. The CDR3 spans 13 residues. This CDR3 reads CASSLSSGVPLHF. The CDR3, as DNA: TGTGCCAGCAGTTTAAGTTCCGGGGTACCCCTCCACTTT.

The chain couples TRBV7-9 to TRBJ2-4, with TRBD1 matching over 10 bases. CDR1 and CDR2 (germline): SEHNR, FQNEAQ (reference sequence). Unmatched junction bases numbered 7, after V lost 5 bases and J lost 0 bases. The CDR3 has 17 amino acids. CDR3 nucleotide sequence: TGTGCCAGCAGCCCAGGACAGGGGGAGGTAGCCAAAAACATTCAGTACTTC. Its protein is CASSPGQGEVAKNIQYF. The whole variable domain, remainder taken from reference TRBV7-9 and TRBJ2-4, is DTGVSQNPRHKITKRGQNVTFRCDPISEHNRLYWYRQTLGQGPEFLTYFQNEAQLEKSRLLSDRFSAERPKGSFSTLEIQRTEQGDSAMYLCASSPGQGEVAKNIQYFGAGTRLSVL.

The J gene is TRBJ1-2, the V gene TRBV5-6, with D possibly TRBD1 on 6 matching bases. Trimming left V 4 bases short and J 7 bases short, with 23 bases between. The germline V gene encodes CDR1 SGHDT and CDR2 YYEEEE. This CDR3 region has 16 residues. CDR3 bases: TGTGCCAGCAGCACAGGGACAAGTTACCGCGCCGCTGGCTACACCTTC. This gives the protein CASSTGTSYRAAGYTF.

Points on this clone: Distinct nucleotide sequences in the sample also encode this CDR3. The chain couples TRBV27 to TRBJ2-7, with 14 positions matching TRBD2. Per the germline V gene, CDR1 is MNHEY and CDR2 is SMNVEV (reference sequence). V was pared by 3 bases and J by 2 bases, with 0 bases of the junction left unmatched. There are 15 residues in the CDR3. CDR3 sequence (DNA): TGTGCCAGCAGTTTGACTAGCGGGAGGGCCTACGAGCAGTACTTC. It translates to CASSLTSGRAYEQYF.

The chain employs TRBV28 and TRBJ2-7; D ambiguous. The CDR3 sequence is 12 residues long. CDR1 and CDR2 (germline): MDHEN, SYDVKM. V was shortened by 7 bases and J by 2 bases, with 9 bases between the two germline ends. The CDR3 protein is CASTTQPYEQYF. CDR3 coding DNA: TGTGCCAGCACCACACAGCCCTACGAGCAGTACTTC. Together with reference TRBV28 and TRBJ2-7, the CDR3 gives the full variable domain: DVKVTQSSRYLVKRTGEKVFLECVQDMDHENMFWYRQDPGLGLRLIYFSYDVKMKEKGDIPEGYSVSREKKERFSLILESASTNQTSMYLCASTTQPYEQYFGPGTRLTVT.

The chain carries TRBV3-1 (or the pseudogene TRBV3-2) and TRBJ2-1, with TRBD2 identical over 8 bases. V shed 0 bases and J 3 bases; nucleotides not matched to a gene: 1. In germline, CDR1 is LGHDT, CDR2 YNNKEL (reference sequence). The CDR3 totals 15 residues. CDR3 region: CASSQESGGYNEQFF. The CDR3 region has the DNA TGTGCCAGCAGCCAAGAAAGCGGGGGCTACAATGAGCAGTTCTTC.

CDR3 nucleotide sequence: TGTGCCCTACCGGGACTAGCGGACAATGAGCAGTTCTTC. Protein sequence: CALPGLADNEQFF. This sequence joins TRBV2 and TRBJ2-1, with TRBD2 matching over 11 bases. Germline trimming cut 11 bases from V and 5 bases from J; bases unmatched to any gene: 5. The CDR3 is made up of 13 amino acids. Germline V CDR1 and CDR2: SNHLY, FYNNEI.

This chain uses TRBV5-1 with TRBJ2-7, with 9 nucleotides matching TRBD1. CDR1 and CDR2 (germline): SGHRS, YFSETQ. The CDR3 covers 16 residues. With V trimmed by 0 bases and J by 6 bases, 10 bases remained unmatched. This CDR3 is CASSLEPGQGFGEQYF. The CDR3 region has the DNA TGCGCCAGCAGCTTGGAACCGGGACAGGGCTTCGGCGAGCAGTACTTC.

V and J are TRBV20-1 and TRBJ2-1, with 7 bases that match TRBD2. Germline V gene data show CDR1 as DFQATT and CDR2 as SNEGSKA (reference sequence). The CDR3 extends over 16 amino acids. J lost 8 bases, V lost 3 bases, and 16 bases had no gene match. The CDR3 sequence is CSASNGLGGSLDEQFF. The CDR3 nucleotides read TGCAGTGCTAGTAACGGTCTAGGCGGGAGTTTGGATGAGCAGTTCTTC.

The J gene is TRBJ2-7, the V gene TRBV2, with D possibly matching TRBD2 (6 bases). The germline CDR1 and CDR2 sequences are SNHLY and FYNNEI. Trimming left V 4 bases short and J 0 bases short, with 10 bases between. CDR3 length: 14 residues. The CDR3 DNA reads as TGTGCCAGCAGTGTAGAGGGACTCTCCTACGAGCAGTACTTC. It specifies CASSVEGLSYEQYF. The complete variable domain, with remaining parts taken from reference TRBV2 and TRBJ2-7, reads EPEVTQTPSHQVTQMGQEVILRCVPISNHLYFYWYRQILGQKVEFLVSFYNNEISEKSEIFDDQFSVERPDGSNFTLKIRSTKLEDSAMYFCASSVEGLSYEQYFGPGTRLTVT.

This chain links TRBV6-5 with TRBJ2-7; TRBD2 matches 15 bases. From germline, CDR1 is MNHEY and CDR2 SVGAGI. V dropped 11 bases and J dropped 4; count of bases not matched to a gene: 6. The CDR3 extends over 14 amino acids. CDR3 DNA: TGTGCCTCGGGACTAGCGGGAGGAGGGTACGAGCAGTACTTC. Translation: CASGLAGGGYEQYF.

The CDR3 DNA reads as TGCAGTGCTAGTTGGCTAGCGGGAGGGTACGAGCAGTACTTC. Residues: CSASWLAGGYEQYF. The chain is built from TRBV20-1 and TRBJ2-7; 12 bases align to TRBD2. V lost 3 bases, J lost 4 bases, and 4 bases stayed unmatched. CDR3 length: 14 residues. Germline lookup yields CDR1 DFQATT and CDR2 SNEGSKA (reference sequence).

The chain employs TRBV5-1 and TRBJ2-6; D gene uncertain. V shed 4 bases and J shed 0 bases, with 5 bases lying between them. Germline assignment: CDR1 SGHRS and CDR2 YFSETQ. This CDR3 has 14 amino acids. The CDR3 here is CASSKSSGANVLTF. The CDR3 coding sequence is TGCGCCAGCAGCAAGAGCTCTGGGGCCAACGTCCTGACTTTC.

V and J are TRBV21-1 and TRBJ2-7; the D call of TRBD2 is as the table states it, not checked on the DNA. TRBV21-1 is recorded as a pseudogene. This CDR3 has 16 residues. The CDR3 DNA reads as TGTGCCAGCAGCAAAGCTCTGCTAGCGGGAGCTGACGAGCAGTACTTC. Translated: CASSKALLAGADEQYF.

The chain is built from TRBV5-3 and TRBJ1-5, with a weak D call TRBD1 (6 bases). Being an ORF, TRBV5-3 has a function that is uncertain. V lost 5 bases, J lost 0 bases, and 18 bases lay in between. CDR3 size: 17 residues. The CDR3: CARRPQGHRNSNQPQHF. The CDR3 DNA sequence: TGTGCCAGAAGGCCCCAGGGACACCGAAATAGCAATCAGCCCCAGCATTTT.

This clone was counted a single time. The DNA for the CDR3 is TGTGCCAGCAGTAAGAGGGGGCAGAACACTGAAGCTTTCTTT. Translated, it gives CASSKRGQNTEAFF. The chain is built from TRBV6-2 or TRBV6-3 and TRBJ1-1; 7 bases are a match to TRBD1. The CDR3 sequence is 14 residues long. V was pared by 5 bases and J by 1 base, with 4 bases of the junction left unmatched. CDR1 and CDR2 from the germline V gene are MNHEY and SVGEGT.

The CDR3 sequence: CASSQEIREPYPNEQFF. CDR3 nucleotides: TGTGCCAGCAGCCAAGAAATCCGGGAGCCCTACCCCAATGAGCAGTTCTTC. The chain recombines TRBV14 with TRBJ2-1; possibly TRBD2 for D (6 bases). Germline lookup yields CDR1 SGHDN and CDR2 FVKESK. The CDR3 is 17 amino acids. Deletions cut 0 bases from V and 6 bases from J, with 18 bases between. The full variable domain, rest sourced from reference TRBV14 and TRBJ2-1, is EAGVTQFPSHSVIEKGQTVTLRCDPISGHDNLYWYRRVMGKEIKFLLHFVKESKQDESGMPNNRFLAERTGGTYSTLKVQPAELEDSGVYFCASSQEIREPYPNEQFFGPGTRLTVL.

This chain uses TRBV27 with TRBJ2-2, with a tentative D call TRBD1 (5 bases). The CDR3 has 14 amino acids. Trimming left V 5 bases short and J 7 bases short, with 14 bases between. The germline V gene has CDR1 MNHEY and CDR2 SMNVEV (reference sequence). CDR3 sequence reads: CASSIPQGSGELFF. The CDR3 nucleotides read TGTGCCAGCAGTATACCCCAGGGCAGCGGGGAGCTGTTTTTT.

CDR3 coding DNA: TGTGCCAGCAGTCCCGACGGGATAAACACCGGGGAGCTGTTTTTT. The encoded protein is CASSPDGINTGELFF. J is TRBJ2-2 and V is TRBV27, with a possible D match to TRBD2 (5 bases). This CDR3 spans 15 amino acids. Trimming removed 5 bases from V and 2 bases from J, with 12 bases in between. The germline V gene encodes CDR1 MNHEY and CDR2 SMNVEV (reference sequence).

The chain carries TRBV18 and TRBJ2-5; D possibly corresponds to TRBD2 (5 bases). In germline, CDR1 is KGHSH, CDR2 LQKENI. The length of the CDR3 is 16 residues. Trimming cost V 0 bases and J 1 base, with 12 bases left between them. CDR3: CASSPPRGWAQETQYF. In DNA, the CDR3 is TGTGCCAGCTCACCACCACGGGGATGGGCCCAAGAGACCCAGTACTTC.

The rearrangement joins TRBV15 to TRBJ2-7; TRBD2 agrees at 7 bases. CDR3 length equals 15 residues. From germline, CDR1 is LNHNV and CDR2 YYDKDF (reference sequence). Trimming removed 1 base from V and 3 bases from J; junction bases left unmatched: 6. For the CDR3, the DNA is TGTGCCACCAGCAGAGCGGGAGGCCCGAACTACGAGCAGTACTTC. Amino acid sequence: CATSRAGGPNYEQYF. Supplemented by reference TRBV15 and TRBJ2-7, the full variable domain reads DAMVIQNPRYQVTQFGKPVTLSCSQTLNHNVMYWYQQKSSQAPKLLFHYYDKDFNNEADTPDNFQSRRPNTSFCFLDIRSPGLGDTAMYLCATSRAGGPNYEQYFGPGTRLTVT.